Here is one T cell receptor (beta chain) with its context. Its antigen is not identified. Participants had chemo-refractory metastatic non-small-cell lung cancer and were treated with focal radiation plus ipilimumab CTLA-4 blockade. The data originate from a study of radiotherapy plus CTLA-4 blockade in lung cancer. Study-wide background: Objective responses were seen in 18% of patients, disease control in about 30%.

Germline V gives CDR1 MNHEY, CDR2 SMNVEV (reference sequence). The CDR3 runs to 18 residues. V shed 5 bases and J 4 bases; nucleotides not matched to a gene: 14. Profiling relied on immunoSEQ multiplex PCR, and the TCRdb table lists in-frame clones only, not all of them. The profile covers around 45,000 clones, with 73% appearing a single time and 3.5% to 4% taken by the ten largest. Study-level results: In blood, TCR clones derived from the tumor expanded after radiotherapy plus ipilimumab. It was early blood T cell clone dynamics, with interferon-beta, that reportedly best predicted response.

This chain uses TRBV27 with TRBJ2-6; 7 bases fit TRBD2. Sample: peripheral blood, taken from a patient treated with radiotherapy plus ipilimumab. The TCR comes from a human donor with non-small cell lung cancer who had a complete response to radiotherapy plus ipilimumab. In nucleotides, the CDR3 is TGTGCCAGCAGTCCCCGGGTGGGAGGGGCGGGGGGGGCCAACGTCCTGACTTTC. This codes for CASSPRVGGAGGANVLTF.